The 8 T cell receptor beta chains presented below share a single source sample, sequenced in a study of radiotherapy plus CTLA-4 blockade in lung cancer. TCRdb's copy holds only in-frame clones and misses some; the assay was immunoSEQ multiplex PCR. The sample carries roughly 100,000 clones, approximately 78% recorded once. The sample consisted of peripheral blood, taken from a patient treated with radiotherapy plus ipilimumab. These receptors originate from a human donor with non-small cell lung cancer who had a partial response to radiotherapy plus ipilimumab.

The chain employs TRBV5-4 and TRBJ2-7, with D possibly being TRBD2 (6 bases). The germline V and J ends were trimmed by 6 bases and 6 bases, with 16 bases remaining between them. The CDR3 spans 13 residues. The V gene's germline CDR1 is SGHNT and CDR2 YYREEE (reference sequence). In DNA, the CDR3 is TGTGCCAGCACCCTGAGGGGAGCGGGCGAGCAGTACTTC. Translation: CASTLRGAGEQYF.

The V gene is TRBV28, the J gene TRBJ2-5, with D possibly TRBD1 on 6 matching bases. The CDR3 is made up of 15 amino acids. Germline CDR1 reads MDHEN; CDR2 reads SYDVKM. V lost 5 bases and J 5 bases, leaving 18 bases between the germline ends. In nucleotides, the CDR3 is TGTGCCAGCAGTCCACCGGGACACCTTCGGGAGACCCAGTACTTC. Its translation is CASSPPGHLRETQYF.

This chain connects TRBV6-5 to TRBJ2-1, with TRBD1 identical over 10 bases. Losses at the gene ends were 2 bases for V and 8 bases for J; bases not matched to a gene: 6. The CDR3 totals 15 residues. The germline V gene has CDR1 MNHEY and CDR2 SVGAGI. As DNA, the CDR3 is TGTGCCAGCAGTTACCCAGACAGGGGGCGCGATGAGCAGTTCTTC. Translation gives CASSYPDRGRDEQFF.

The chain employs TRBV4-2 and TRBJ2-7, with 14 bases that match TRBD2. The CDR3 is made up of 18 amino acids. Trimming took 1 base from V and 3 from J; bases not matched to a gene: 8. CDR1 and CDR2 from the germline V gene are LGHNA and YNFKEQ. The CDR3 loop reads CASSQVRLAGGGGYEQYF. Here the CDR3 DNA reads TGTGCCAGCAGCCAAGTTAGACTAGCGGGAGGGGGGGGCTACGAGCAGTACTTC.

The chain links TRBV4-1 to TRBJ1-4; D is ambiguous. The CDR3 contains 16 residues. In germline, CDR1 is MGHRA, CDR2 YSYEKL. V lost 2 bases to trimming and J lost 8 bases, with 18 bases between them. As DNA, the CDR3 is TGCGCCAGCAGCCAAATCCGATTGGCCCGGGAGGAAAAACTGTTTTTT. Protein: CASSQIRLAREEKLFF.

The V gene is TRBV2, the J gene TRBJ2-5; perhaps TRBD2 as D (5 bases). This CDR3 contains 15 residues. Germline CDR1 reads SNHLY; CDR2 reads FYNNEI. V was cut by 3 bases and J by 4 bases, with 15 bases left in between. The chain's CDR3 is CASSDRLGSGETQYF. CDR3 in DNA: TGTGCCAGCAGTGATCGACTGGGGAGTGGAGAGACCCAGTACTTC.

J is TRBJ1-5 and V is TRBV19; maybe TRBD1 (5 bases). V dropped 3 bases and J dropped 4 bases, with 19 bases sitting between them. The CDR3 length is 17 residues. Germline V CDR1 and CDR2: LNHDA, SQIVND (reference sequence). CDR3: CASSIGSGLPRNQPQHF. CDR3 DNA sequence: TGTGCCAGTAGTATCGGGTCAGGGCTACCACGTAATCAGCCCCAGCATTTT.

This chain links TRBV11-3 with TRBJ2-3; 11 bases match TRBD2. J was trimmed by 0 bases and V by 6 bases; bases with no gene match: 8. The length of the CDR3 is 17 residues. Per the germline V gene, CDR1 is SGHNT and CDR2 is YENEEA. CDR3 sequence: CASSWTSGRPSTDTQYF. The CDR3 DNA is TGTGCCAGCAGTTGGACTAGCGGGCGACCTAGCACAGATACGCAGTATTTT.